Listed below are T cell receptor beta chains from one sample, sequenced in a study of tumor and adjacent non-tumor tissue in lung cancer. TCRdb re-called the multiplex PCR reads through MiXCR, storing one row per CDR3 protein. The table includes fewer than 100,000 distinct CDR3 sequences, more than 75% detected once. Sequences were obtained from distant non-tumor lung tissue. Every receptor here comes from a woman in her 50s with non-small cell lung cancer. Each CDR3 is given with its conserved first and last residue. Fields, in order: clone size, J gene, D gene, V gene, CDR3 DNA, CDR3 protein. A D gene is named only where the DNA matches it firmly. For some rows the clone size is stated as once, few or many, or as a class when expanded; others skip it.

clone size: many
J gene: TRBJ2-7
D gene: TRBD1
V gene: TRBV28
CDR3 DNA: TGTGCCAGCAACTCCCAGACAGGGGCCTACGAGCAGTACTTC
CDR3 protein: CASNSQTGAYEQYF

clone size: -
J gene: TRBJ2-1
D gene: TRBD2
V gene: TRBV11-2
CDR3 DNA: TGCGCCGGCAACTTAGGGACTAGCTCGGGTGGTGGAATCAATGAGCAGTTCTTC
CDR3 protein: CAGNLGTSSGGGINEQFF

clone size: -
J gene: TRBJ1-4
D gene: -
V gene: TRBV11-2
CDR3 DNA: TGTGCCAGTAGCTTAACAGGGATTAATGAAGAACTGTTTTTT
CDR3 protein: CASSLTGINEELFF

clone size: -
J gene: TRBJ2-7
D gene: -
V gene: TRBV12-3/TRBV12-4
CDR3 DNA: TGTGCCGGCAGGCCGGGTCCTGACTCCTACAAGCAGTACTTC
CDR3 protein: CAGRPGPDSYKQYF

clone size: few
J gene: TRBJ2-1
D gene: -
V gene: TRBV14
CDR3 DNA: TGTGCCAGCAGCCTTGACGGGATCAGAGGGTTCTTC
CDR3 protein: CASSLDGIRGFF

clone size: -
J gene: TRBJ1-6
D gene: TRBD1
V gene: TRBV12-3/TRBV12-4
CDR3 DNA: TGTGCCAGCAGGACAGGGCTTAACTTACCCCTCCACTTT
CDR3 protein: CASRTGLNLPLHF

clone size: once
J gene: TRBJ2-3
D gene: -
V gene: TRBV11-2
CDR3 DNA: TGTGCCAGTAGCTTAGCTAATACAGAAACGCAGTATTTT
CDR3 protein: CASSLANTETQYF

clone size: -
J gene: TRBJ2-5
D gene: TRBD1
V gene: TRBV28
CDR3 DNA: TGTGCCAACAGTGAGACAGGGGCTGGCAAAGAGAGCCAGTACTTC
CDR3 protein: CANSETGAGKESQYF

clone size: -
J gene: TRBJ1-5
D gene: -
V gene: TRBV20-1
CDR3 DNA: TGCAGTGCTAGAGATGGTGAGGGAATGAATCAGCCCCAGCATTTT
CDR3 protein: CSARDGEGMNQPQHF

clone size: -
J gene: TRBJ2-2
D gene: TRBD2
V gene: TRBV12-3/TRBV12-4
CDR3 DNA: TGTGCCAGCAGTTTTAGGGACAGGACTAGCGGGGGAATTCACACCGGGGAGCTGTTTTTT
CDR3 protein: CASSFRDRTSGGIHTGELFF

clone size: many
J gene: TRBJ1-6
D gene: -
V gene: TRBV28
CDR3 DNA: TGTGCCAGCAGTTCGTCGGGGGCGGTTAACCTCCACTTT
CDR3 protein: CASSSSGAVNLHF

clone size: -
J gene: TRBJ2-2
D gene: -
V gene: TRBV6-4
CDR3 DNA: TGTGCCAGCAGTGAGGTGAACACCGGGGAGCTGTTTTTT
CDR3 protein: CASSEVNTGELFF

clone size: -
J gene: TRBJ2-1
D gene: -
V gene: TRBV2
CDR3 DNA: TGTACCAGTAGGGACGGCCGGAATGAGCAGTTCTTC
CDR3 protein: CTSRDGRNEQFF

clone size: -
J gene: TRBJ2-1
D gene: -
V gene: TRBV10-1
CDR3 DNA: TGTGCCAGCAATGGTTACAGGGACCATGAGCAGTTCTTC
CDR3 protein: CASNGYRDHEQFF

clone size: once
J gene: TRBJ1-5
D gene: -
V gene: TRBV6-1
CDR3 DNA: TGTGCCAGCAGTTACCGTGACAGGACTAGCAATCAGCCCCAGCACTTT
CDR3 protein: CASSYRDRTSNQPQHF

clone size: once
J gene: TRBJ2-5
D gene: TRBD1
V gene: TRBV6-2/TRBV6-3
CDR3 DNA: TGTGCCAGCACTTACTACAGGGGGCTTGGGGAGACCCAGTACTTC
CDR3 protein: CASTYYRGLGETQYF

clone size: -
J gene: TRBJ2-2
D gene: TRBD2
V gene: TRBV4-1
CDR3 DNA: TGCATCAGCAGCCACGGACTAGCGGGAGGCAACACCGGGGAGCTGTTTTTT
CDR3 protein: CISSHGLAGGNTGELFF

clone size: -
J gene: TRBJ2-7
D gene: -
V gene: TRBV4-1
CDR3 DNA: TGCGCCAGCAGCCGAGATATCCAGGGCACCGAGCAGTACTTC
CDR3 protein: CASSRDIQGTEQYF

clone size: -
J gene: TRBJ2-7
D gene: TRBD1
V gene: TRBV12-3/TRBV12-4
CDR3 DNA: TGTGTAAGCAGGCCCGGGACAGATCCGTCCGAGCAGTACTTC
CDR3 protein: CVSRPGTDPSEQYF

clone size: -
J gene: TRBJ2-1
D gene: TRBD1
V gene: TRBV28
CDR3 DNA: TGTGCCAGCAGAACAACAGGGGAGCATTCCTACAATGAGCAGTTCTTC
CDR3 protein: CASRTTGEHSYNEQFF

clone size: medium-sized
J gene: TRBJ2-1
D gene: TRBD1
V gene: TRBV11-1
CDR3 DNA: TGTGCCAGCAGCTTAAGAGGGGGCCGGTATGAGCAGTTCTTC
CDR3 protein: CASSLRGGRYEQFF

clone size: once
J gene: TRBJ2-7
D gene: -
V gene: TRBV12-3/TRBV12-4
CDR3 DNA: TGTGCCCGCGGCCGTGGTTCCTATGAGCAGTACTTC
CDR3 protein: CARGRGSYEQYF

clone size: many
J gene: TRBJ2-3
D gene: -
V gene: TRBV4-2
CDR3 DNA: TGTGCCAGCAGCCAAGAGACAGGCAACAGGGATACGCAGTATTTT
CDR3 protein: CASSQETGNRDTQYF

clone size: -
J gene: TRBJ2-5
D gene: TRBD2
V gene: TRBV6-5
CDR3 DNA: TGTGCCAGCAGGTCCCTCTACAATAGCGGGGGTAGGGAGACCCAGTACTTT
CDR3 protein: CASRSLYNSGGRETQYF

clone size: -
J gene: TRBJ2-7
D gene: -
V gene: TRBV20-1
CDR3 DNA: TGCAGTGCTAGAGGGGGTAGCTCCTACGAGCAGTACTTC
CDR3 protein: CSARGGSSYEQYF

clone size: -
J gene: TRBJ1-1
D gene: -
V gene: TRBV6-2/TRBV6-3
CDR3 DNA: TGTGCCAGCAGTTACCTCGACGGAGGAGCGATGGCTTTCTTT
CDR3 protein: CASSYLDGGAMAFF

clone size: -
J gene: TRBJ2-2
D gene: -
V gene: TRBV5-1
CDR3 DNA: TGTGCCAGCAGCTTGGCCCAGGGGAAGGAGTTTTTT
CDR3 protein: CASSLAQGKEFF

clone size: -
J gene: TRBJ2-7
D gene: TRBD2
V gene: TRBV5-6
CDR3 DNA: TGTGCCAGCAGCTCGATCGGACTAGGGTCCTGCGAGCAGTACTTC
CDR3 protein: CASSSIGLGSCEQYF

clone size: -
J gene: TRBJ2-7
D gene: TRBD1
V gene: TRBV6-5
CDR3 DNA: TGTGCCAGCAGCTTGACAGGGGCCTGGAAGTACTTC
CDR3 protein: CASSLTGAWKYF

clone size: -
J gene: TRBJ1-1
D gene: -
V gene: TRBV6-5
CDR3 DNA: TGTACCAGTAGCCGACAGGCTGACACTGAAGCTTTCTTT
CDR3 protein: CTSSRQADTEAFF

clone size: -
J gene: TRBJ1-5
D gene: -
V gene: TRBV4-2
CDR3 DNA: TGTGCCAGCAGCCAAGACCTCACTAACAAACAGGCCCAGCATTTT
CDR3 protein: CASSQDLTNKQAQHF

clone size: -
J gene: TRBJ2-1
D gene: TRBD1
V gene: TRBV7-9
CDR3 DNA: TGTGTCAAAGGGACAGAATCGAATGAGCAGTTCTTC
CDR3 protein: CVKGTESNEQFF

clone size: -
J gene: TRBJ2-1
D gene: -
V gene: TRBV11-2
CDR3 DNA: TGTGCTAGCGGCTTAGATTACGGCCGTTGGCATGAGCAGTTCTTC
CDR3 protein: CASGLDYGRWHEQFF

clone size: -
J gene: TRBJ2-1
D gene: TRBD2
V gene: TRBV6-2/TRBV6-3
CDR3 DNA: TGTGCTAGCAGTTGGGAACTAGCGGTAAACTCCTACAATGAGCAGTTCTTC
CDR3 protein: CASSWELAVNSYNEQFF

clone size: many
J gene: TRBJ1-1
D gene: TRBD1
V gene: TRBV12-5
CDR3 DNA: TGTGCTAGTGGTTTGGAACGAGGGGGCGCGTCCACTGAAGCTTTCTTT
CDR3 protein: CASGLERGGASTEAFF

clone size: -
J gene: TRBJ2-2
D gene: -
V gene: TRBV4-1
CDR3 DNA: TGCGCCATCAGGGAGGACGGCGGGGAGCTGTTTTTT
CDR3 protein: CAIREDGGELFF

clone size: -
J gene: TRBJ2-7
D gene: -
V gene: TRBV11-2
CDR3 DNA: TGTACCAACAGCTTAGAATCAGACTCTATCTCGACGCGGTACTTC
CDR3 protein: CTNSLESDSISTRYF

clone size: many
J gene: TRBJ2-2
D gene: -
V gene: TRBV5-1
CDR3 DNA: TGCGCCAGCAGCTCTTACGTGACTAGTCTCACCGGGGAGCTGTTTTTT
CDR3 protein: CASSSYVTSLTGELFF

clone size: many
J gene: TRBJ2-7
D gene: -
V gene: TRBV5-1
CDR3 DNA: TGCGCCAGCAGCCCCGGACAGGAGGGGACCTACGAGCAGTACTTC
CDR3 protein: CASSPGQEGTYEQYF

clone size: -
J gene: TRBJ2-3
D gene: -
V gene: TRBV7-8
CDR3 DNA: TGTGCCAACAGATACCTAACGGGTACAGATACGCAGTATTTT
CDR3 protein: CANRYLTGTDTQYF

clone size: few
J gene: TRBJ2-2
D gene: -
V gene: TRBV29-1
CDR3 DNA: TGTAGCGTCCGTATGCTGAACACCAGGGAGCCGTTTTTT
CDR3 protein: CSVRMLNTREPFF

clone size: -
J gene: TRBJ2-1
D gene: -
V gene: TRBV10-3
CDR3 DNA: TGTGCCATCAGTTGGGGACGGGGGTTAGACAATGAGGAGTTCTTC
CDR3 protein: CAISWGRGLDNEEFF

clone size: once
J gene: TRBJ2-1
D gene: -
V gene: TRBV11-2
CDR3 DNA: TGTGCCAGCAGCTCCTTAAATGAGCAGTTCTTC
CDR3 protein: CASSSLNEQFF

clone size: -
J gene: TRBJ1-2
D gene: TRBD1
V gene: TRBV6-1
CDR3 DNA: TGTACCTGCAGTGAAAACGAACAGGGGAACTATGGCTACACCTTC
CDR3 protein: CTCSENEQGNYGYTF

clone size: -
J gene: TRBJ2-3
D gene: -
V gene: TRBV12-3/TRBV12-4
CDR3 DNA: TGTCCCAGCAGTCCCGGTGGTCGGGGAGGAACAGATACGCAGTATTTT
CDR3 protein: CPSSPGGRGGTDTQYF

clone size: -
J gene: TRBJ2-7
D gene: TRBD1
V gene: TRBV11-2
CDR3 DNA: TGTGCTAGCAGCTTAGTTAGGGACAGCTACGACCAATACTTC
CDR3 protein: CASSLVRDSYDQYF

clone size: -
J gene: TRBJ2-5
D gene: -
V gene: TRBV2
CDR3 DNA: TGTGTCAGCAGTGGCCGGCGCCTTCAAGAGATCCAGTACTTC
CDR3 protein: CVSSGRRLQEIQYF